This TCR beta chain stems from a study of shared clonotypes between healthy human individuals. For the study at large: Three CD4 naive, three CD4 memory, two CD8 naive and one CD8 memory plate were used per donor.

Findings of the study overall: Depth was large, yet rarefaction showed that sorted-subset sequencing was incomplete. The expectation was that sequencing depth would affect clonotype sharing among donors.

The donor cohort consisted entirely of Caucasian adults residing in Nashville, Tennessee. With 5 bases clipped from V and 1 base from J, the junction kept 12 bases outside the gene matches. Germline assignment: CDR1 SGHVS and CDR2 FNYEAQ. The CDR3 is 17 residues long. The repertoire was sequenced with immunoSEQ multiplex PCR; TCRdb's copy has only in-frame clones and lacks some. The data contain some 2,100,000 clones, 95% of them singletons. Regarding this clone: Its antigen is not known.

The TCR was taken from a man younger than 35 in good health. Sequenced material: naive CD4+ T cells sorted from blood. The subset here: CD45RA+ positively selected. J is TRBJ1-1 and V is TRBV7-6, with 8 bases fitting TRBD1. The CDR3, as DNA: TGTGCCAGCAGCCCCAGTGGAGGGACAGGAGGGAACACTGAAGCTTTCTTT. This gives the protein CASSPSGGTGGNTEAFF.